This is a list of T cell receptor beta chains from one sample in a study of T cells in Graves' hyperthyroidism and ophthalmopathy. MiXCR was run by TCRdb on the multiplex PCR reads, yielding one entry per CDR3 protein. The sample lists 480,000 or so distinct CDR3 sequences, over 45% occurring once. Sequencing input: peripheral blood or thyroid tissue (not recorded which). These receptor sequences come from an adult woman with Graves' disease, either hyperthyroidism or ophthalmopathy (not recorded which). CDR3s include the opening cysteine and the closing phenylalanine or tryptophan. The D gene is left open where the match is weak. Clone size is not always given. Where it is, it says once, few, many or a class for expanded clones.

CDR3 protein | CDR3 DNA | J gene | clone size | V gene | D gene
CASSLPSGNGYTF | TGTGCCAGCAGCTTGCCCTCAGGGAACGGCTACACCTTC | TRBJ1-2 | few | TRBV7-9 | -
CSAMGPGYEQYF | TGCAGTGCTATGGGGCCAGGCTACGAGCAGTACTTC | TRBJ2-7 | many | TRBV20-1 | -
CASSRDTYTGELFF | TGTGCCAGCAGCCGGGACACCTACACCGGGGAGCTGTTTTTT | TRBJ2-2 | many | TRBV2 | -
CASSPNSNQPQHF | TGTGCCAGCAGTCCCAATAGCAATCAGCCCCAGCATTTT | TRBJ1-5 | many | TRBV2 | -
CASSLEQLNSPLHF | TGTGCCAGCAGTCTAGAACAGCTAAATTCACCCCTCCACTTT | TRBJ1-6 | - | TRBV13 | -
CASSVIQGAGGEQFF | TGTGCCAGCAGCGTAATACAGGGGGCAGGTGGGGAGCAGTTTTTT | TRBJ2-2 | - | TRBV9 | TRBD1
CASSRDREDGYTF | TGTGCCAGTAGTAGGGACAGGGAAGATGGCTACACCTTC | TRBJ1-2 | - | TRBV19 | TRBD1
CSAQITGHHSNQPQHF | TGCAGTGCCCAGATTACCGGACACCATAGCAATCAGCCCCAGCATTTT | TRBJ1-5 | - | TRBV20-1 | -
CSVEGTVTQETQYF | TGCAGCGTTGAAGGGACAGTAACCCAAGAGACCCAGTACTTC | TRBJ2-5 | - | TRBV29-1 | -
CASSLDPTGANVLTF | TGTGCCAGCAGCTTAGATCCAACGGGGGCCAACGTCCTGACTTTC | TRBJ2-6 | - | TRBV7-2 | -
CSAPRGGSHMNTEAFF | TGCAGTGCTCCTCGGGGGGGGAGCCATATGAACACTGAAGCTTTCTTT | TRBJ1-1 | many | TRBV20-1 | -
CASSGGAVNTEAFF | TGTGCCAGCAGTGGGGGGGCAGTGAACACTGAAGCTTTCTTT | TRBJ1-1 | - | TRBV2 | -
CSASPGTEAFF | TGCAGTGCTAGTCCGGGAACTGAAGCTTTCTTT | TRBJ1-1 | - | TRBV20-1 | -
CASSLPDPFLALFF | TGTGCCAGCAGTCTGCCGGACCCGTTTTTGGCGCTGTTTTTT | TRBJ2-2 | few | TRBV6-5 | -
CASSLSPGRFEPQYF | TGTGCCAGCAGCTTAAGCCCCGGGAGGTTTGAGCCCCAGTACTTC | TRBJ2-5 | - | TRBV7-2 | TRBD2
CASSTGTEGEKLFF | TGTGCCAGCAGCACCGGGACCGAGGGTGAAAAACTGTTTTTT | TRBJ1-4 | - | TRBV28 | -
CASSLGDKTNGYTF | TGCGCCAGCAGCTTGGGGGACAAGACCAATGGCTACACCTTC | TRBJ1-2 | - | TRBV5-1 | -
CASSVWGDEQYF | TGTGCCAGCAGCGTCTGGGGGGACGAGCAGTACTTC | TRBJ2-7 | few | TRBV2 | -
CANSYRDQRTDTQYF | TGTGCCAACAGTTACCGTGATCAGCGGACAGATACGCAGTATTTT | TRBJ2-3 | - | TRBV6-5 | -
CASSQEGGGRGYGYTF | TGCGCCAGCAGCCAAGAGGGCGGAGGGCGCGGCTATGGCTACACCTTC | TRBJ1-2 | - | TRBV4-3 | -
CSVGTGSFGYGYTF | TGCAGCGTCGGGACAGGGAGTTTTGGCTATGGCTACACCTTC | TRBJ1-2 | few | TRBV29-1 | TRBD1
CASRPGTSGGELFF | TGTGCCAGCAGACCCGGGACGAGCGGAGGGGAGCTGTTTTTT | TRBJ2-2 | many | TRBV12-3/TRBV12-4 | -
CSARLAGGPGQETQYF | TGCAGTGCAAGACTAGCGGGAGGGCCGGGGCAAGAGACCCAGTACTTC | TRBJ2-5 | - | TRBV20-1 | TRBD2
CATGGDGQNYGYTF | TGTGCAACAGGGGGGGACGGACAGAACTATGGCTACACCTTC | TRBJ1-2 | - | TRBV9 | TRBD1
CATSTGDRRGLNTIYF | TGTGCCACCAGCACCGGGGACCGTCGAGGCTTAAACACCATATATTTT | TRBJ1-3 | few | TRBV15 | -
CASSLLAGWQETQYF | TGTGCCAGCAGCCTTCTAGCGGGATGGCAAGAGACCCAGTACTTC | TRBJ2-5 | - | TRBV7-9 | TRBD2
CAIRGGGEKLFF | TGTGCCATCAGGGGAGGAGGCGAAAAACTGTTTTTT | TRBJ1-4 | - | TRBV10-3 | -
CASSLDRWVGPYEQYF | TGTGCCAGCAGCTTAGATAGGTGGGTAGGGCCTTACGAGCAGTACTTC | TRBJ2-7 | few | TRBV11-2 | -
CASSLEVRGYTF | TGTGCCAGCAGCTTAGAGGTCAGGGGCTACACCTTC | TRBJ1-2 | many | TRBV7-9 | -
CSVDLAKTEAFF | TGCAGCGTTGACCTAGCGAAGACTGAAGCTTTCTTT | TRBJ1-1 | - | TRBV29-1 | -
CASSSRQPEDGYIF | TGCGCCAGCAGCTCCCGACAGCCTGAGGATGGCTACATCTTC | TRBJ1-2 | - | TRBV7-2 | -
CASSQTGMRGNSPLHF | TGTGCCAGCAGTCAGACAGGGATGCGTGGTAATTCACCCCTCCACTTT | TRBJ1-6 | - | TRBV27 | TRBD1
CASKTWDSREQYF | TGTGCCAGCAAAACGTGGGACAGTCGCGAGCAGTACTTC | TRBJ2-7 | - | TRBV13 | TRBD1
CASSEGGTGSYEQYF | TGTGCCAGCAGTGAAGGTGGGACAGGGTCCTACGAGCAGTACTTC | TRBJ2-7 | many | TRBV2 | TRBD1
CASSAHRPGQGNTEAFF | TGTGCCAGCAGCGCACACCGCCCGGGACAGGGGAACACTGAAGCTTTCTTT | TRBJ1-1 | - | TRBV9 | TRBD1
CASSFMAGGSSAEQYF | TGTGCCAGCAGCTTCATGGCGGGGGGCTCCTCCGCCGAGCAGTACTTC | TRBJ2-7 | once | TRBV11-2 | TRBD2
CASSITGTPNTEELFF | TGTGCCAGTAGCATAACCGGGACACCTAACACTGAAGAACTGTTTTTT | TRBJ1-4 | - | TRBV19 | -
CASSKGDRDHTEAFF | TGTGCCAGCAGCAAGGGGGACAGGGACCACACTGAAGCTTTCTTT | TRBJ1-1 | many | TRBV7-8 | TRBD1
CASSLGLAETGELFF | TGTGCCAGCAGCTTAGGGCTAGCGGAGACCGGGGAGCTGTTTTTT | TRBJ2-2 | - | TRBV11-1 | TRBD2
CSARKGQGENTEAFF | TGCAGTGCTAGAAAAGGACAGGGAGAGAACACTGAAGCTTTCTTT | TRBJ1-1 | many | TRBV20-1 | TRBD1
CSVGIRDRAQETQYF | TGCAGCGTTGGGATCCGGGACAGAGCCCAAGAGACCCAGTACTTC | TRBJ2-5 | many | TRBV29-1 | TRBD1
CASSVRDRGREEKLFF | TGTGCCAGCAGCGTCCGGGACAGGGGGAGAGAAGAAAAACTGTTTTTT | TRBJ1-4 | few | TRBV9 | TRBD1
CASSLWGYSNQPQHF | TGTGCCAGCAGTTTATGGGGTTATAGCAATCAGCCCCAGCATTTT | TRBJ1-5 | - | TRBV28 | -
CSVAGLAGGPSSYEQYF | TGCAGCGTTGCAGGGTTAGCGGGAGGCCCCTCCTCCTACGAGCAGTACTTC | TRBJ2-7 | - | TRBV29-1 | TRBD2
CASSLHNYGYTF | TGTGCCAGCAGCTTGCACAACTATGGCTACACCTTC | TRBJ1-2 | - | TRBV7-9 | -
CASSLGLAVPYEQYF | TGTGCCAGCAGCTTGGGGTTAGCGGTACCCTACGAGCAGTACTTC | TRBJ2-7 | - | TRBV5-6 | -
CASSLSSDRSYEQYF | TGTGCCAGCAGCCTATCGAGCGACAGATCCTACGAGCAGTACTTC | TRBJ2-7 | many | TRBV5-4 | -
CAITGGPRSYEQYF | TGTGCCATCACGGGGGGGCCTCGGTCCTACGAGCAGTACTTC | TRBJ2-7 | - | TRBV10-3 | TRBD2
CASSAGSGVLMGEKLFF | TGTGCCAGCAGCGCCGGCTCAGGGGTATTGATGGGGGAAAAACTGTTTTTT | TRBJ1-4 | many | TRBV7-9 | -
CSARDGRTGQRQPQHF | TGCAGTGCTAGAGATGGGAGGACAGGGCAAAGACAGCCCCAGCATTTT | TRBJ1-5 | few | TRBV20-1 | TRBD1
CASQLTGGDTQYF | TGTGCTAGTCAGCTCACGGGAGGGGATACGCAGTATTTT | TRBJ2-3 | few | TRBV7-7 | TRBD2
CASSLEQPTGELFF | TGCGCCAGCAGCTTGGAGCAGCCAACCGGGGAGCTGTTTTTT | TRBJ2-2 | many | TRBV5-1 | -
CSVAGLLDTEAFF | TGCAGCGTTGCAGGGTTGTTGGACACTGAAGCTTTCTTT | TRBJ1-1 | few | TRBV29-1 | -
CATSADGHQPQHF | TGTGCCACCAGCGCAGATGGCCATCAGCCCCAGCATTTT | TRBJ1-5 | - | TRBV24-1 | -
CASLVRWTEAFF | TGTGCCAGCCTAGTGAGGTGGACTGAAGCTTTCTTT | TRBJ1-1 | - | TRBV2 | -